The sequence of this T cell receptor beta chain was determined in a study of blood T cell repertoires in COVID-19. Original processing notes: Estimated nucleated cell counts came from reference gene primer amplification. The assay was immunoSEQ multiplex PCR, and TCRdb's table has in-frame clones only and misses some. V and J calls and clone size are given by that table; D and trimming were obtained from the DNA. The profile shows about 200,000 clones, roughly 77% of them singletons. Cohort assignment relied on participant-reported clinical history. CDR3 length equals 12 residues. V lost 6 bases, J lost 3 bases, and 5 bases lay in between. Germline V CDR1 and CDR2: MDHEN, SYDVKM.

The source material was PBMCs or T cells enriched from blood (not recorded which). The rearrangement joins TRBV28 to TRBJ2-2; D uncertain. The sequence derives from a woman aged 45 to 65 with acute COVID-19. The CDR3 reads CASSPYTGELFF. CDR3 sequence (DNA): TGTGCCAGCAGCCCTTACACCGGGGAGCTGTTTTTT.